Listed below are T cell receptor beta chains from one sample, sequenced in a study of T-cell memory formation after mild COVID-19. TCRdb passed the 5' RACE reads through MiXCR, listing each CDR3 protein once. Seen here are about 420,000 distinct CDR3 sequences, 23% observed once, and the top ten hold about 12%. The sequencing sample was made of PBMCs or a T cell subset sorted from them (not recorded which). The receptors were gathered from an adult woman who had mild COVID-19 (a few samples of this study predate the infection). Cell type and time point are not known. CDR3s include the opening cysteine and the closing phenylalanine or tryptophan. The D gene is left open where the match is weak. Only part of the rows carry a size: once, few, many, or a class if the clone is expanded.

D gene,V gene,J gene,clone size,CDR3 protein,CDR3 DNA
TRBD1,TRBV25-1,TRBJ1-4,few,CASSLPGGAGEKLFF,TGTGCCAGCAGTCTCCCAGGGGGCGCAGGTGAAAAACTGTTTTTT
NA,TRBV10-3,TRBJ2-3,few,CAISESGTGISTDTQYF,TGTGCCATCAGTGAGTCCGGTACAGGGATTAGCACAGATACGCAGTATTTT
TRBD2,TRBV7-6,TRBJ2-2,few,CASSRRASGNTGELFF,TGTGCCAGCAGCAGAAGGGCTAGCGGAAACACCGGGGAGCTGTTTTTT
NA,TRBV3-1,TRBJ1-1,NA,CASSQAWTVNTEAFF,TGTGCCAGCAGCCAAGCTTGGACAGTAAACACTGAAGCTTTCTTT
TRBD2,TRBV5-1,TRBJ2-3,NA,CASSLEFRDYPQYF,TGCGCCAGCAGCTTGGAATTCCGGGACTACCCCCAGTATTTT
NA,TRBV5-8,TRBJ2-1,NA,CASSPKIGGEQFF,TGTGCCAGCAGCCCTAAGATCGGCGGTGAGCAGTTCTTC
TRBD2,TRBV29-1,TRBJ2-7,few,CSVKGVLAGSLYEQYF,TGCAGCGTTAAGGGGGTACTAGCGGGAAGTCTCTACGAGCAGTACTTC
NA,TRBV7-9,TRBJ2-3,NA,CASSLWTDDYTDTQYF,TGTGCCAGCAGCCTCTGGACTGACGACTACACAGATACGCAGTATTTT
TRBD1,TRBV20-1,TRBJ2-7,few,CSVPSDRLSYEQYF,TGCAGTGTACCCTCGGACAGGTTATCCTACGAGCAGTACTTC
TRBD1,TRBV7-9,TRBJ2-1,few,CASSQTGIDGNEQFF,TGTGCCAGCAGCCAGACAGGGATTGATGGGAATGAGCAGTTCTTC
NA,TRBV6-2/TRBV6-3,TRBJ2-2,few,CASSQAAGLGELFF,TGTGCCAGCAGCCAGGCGGCGGGCCTCGGGGAGCTGTTTTTT
TRBD1,TRBV7-8,TRBJ2-4,NA,CASSSIGPGQGRNIQYF,TGTGCCAGCAGCTCAATCGGGCCGGGACAGGGAAGAAACATTCAGTACTTC
NA,TRBV7-3,TRBJ1-2,NA,CASSSGTGRDGYTF,TGTGCCAGCAGCTCCGGGACCGGTAGGGATGGCTACACCTTC
TRBD2,TRBV20-1,TRBJ2-7,NA,CSARDPAGDSYEQYF,TGCAGTGCTAGAGATCCGGCGGGGGACTCCTACGAGCAGTACTTC
NA,TRBV6-4,TRBJ1-5,NA,CASRDRSNQPQHF,TGTGCCAGCAGAGACAGGAGCAATCAGCCCCAGCATTTT
NA,TRBV7-3,TRBJ2-1,few,CASSRGGDEQFF,TGTGCCAGCAGTCGGGGTGGGGATGAGCAGTTCTTC
NA,TRBV6-6,TRBJ2-3,few,CASSYRGSQSTDTQYF,TGTGCCAGCAGTTACAGGGGGTCGCAAAGCACAGATACGCAGTATTTT
NA,TRBV6-5,TRBJ1-2,NA,CASNPGRDPGGYTF,TGTGCCAGCAATCCGGGACGAGACCCAGGCGGCTACACCTTC
TRBD1,TRBV12-3/TRBV12-4,TRBJ1-1,many,CASRGQGATEAFF,TGTGCCAGCAGGGGACAGGGAGCCACTGAAGCTTTCTTT
NA,TRBV6-5,TRBJ1-1,once,CASSRPFGAASTEAFF,TGTGCCAGCAGCCGACCTTTCGGGGCGGCGAGCACTGAAGCTTTCTTT
NA,TRBV9,TRBJ2-2,few,CASSVEQGAAGELFF,TGTGCCAGCAGCGTAGAACAGGGAGCGGCCGGGGAGCTGTTTTTT
NA,TRBV7-9,TRBJ2-1,NA,CASSLWQGRDNEQFF,TGTGCCAGCAGCTTATGGCAGGGTCGGGACAATGAGCAGTTCTTC
NA,TRBV9,TRBJ1-6,NA,CASSVGPGDSPLHF,TGTGCCAGCAGCGTAGGCCCGGGTGATTCACCCCTCCACTTT
TRBD1,TRBV5-1,TRBJ1-1,few,CASSYSSFQGASEAFF,TGCGCCAGCAGCTATTCTTCCTTTCAGGGGGCCTCTGAAGCTTTCTTT
TRBD2,TRBV5-1,TRBJ2-1,NA,CASRKREKNEQFF,TGCGCCAGCCGTAAGCGGGAGAAGAATGAGCAGTTCTTC
TRBD2,TRBV5-1,TRBJ2-1,many,CASSYAGLAGGSPFF,TGCGCCAGCAGCTACGCGGGACTAGCGGGAGGGAGTCCGTTCTTC
NA,TRBV24-1,TRBJ2-1,NA,CATSDPRPGEQFF,TGTGCCACCAGTGATCCCAGACCGGGTGAGCAGTTCTTC
NA,TRBV29-1,TRBJ2-7,NA,CSAARTVDEQYF,TGCAGTGCGGCCAGGACAGTCGACGAGCAGTACTTC
NA,TRBV20-1,TRBJ2-4,few,CSARDRIAKNIQYF,TGCAGTGCTAGAGACAGAATAGCCAAAAACATTCAGTACTTC
NA,TRBV18,TRBJ2-7,NA,CASSEYRDDRYYEQYF,TGTGCCAGCTCAGAATACCGGGACGACCGGTATTACGAGCAGTACTTC
NA,TRBV15,TRBJ1-4,few,CATSRDPIDRRGPNEKLFF,TGTGCCACCAGCAGAGACCCAATCGACCGCCGAGGACCTAATGAAAAACTGTTTTTT
NA,TRBV4-3,TRBJ2-7,few,CASSQGDTPYEQYF,TGCGCCAGCAGCCAGGGGGACACTCCCTACGAGCAGTACTTC
TRBD1,TRBV6-5,TRBJ1-5,NA,CASGPGQGSLNHQPQHF,TGTGCCAGCGGACCGGGACAGGGTTCGCTGAATCACCAGCCCCAGCATTTT
NA,TRBV12-3/TRBV12-4,TRBJ2-7,few,CASSRYEQYF,TGTGCCAGCAGCCGCTACGAGCAGTACTTC
NA,TRBV20-1,TRBJ1-2,NA,CSARVWGLNYGYTF,TGCAGTGCCCGGGTATGGGGCCTAAACTATGGCTACACCTTC
TRBD2,TRBV20-1,TRBJ2-1,NA,CRGLAGGDEQFF,TGCAGGGGACTAGCGGGAGGTGATGAGCAGTTCTTC
TRBD1,TRBV20-1,TRBJ2-2,few,CSARRTGVNTGELFF,TGCAGTGCTAGGAGGACAGGGGTAAACACCGGGGAGCTGTTTTTT
NA,TRBV6-2/TRBV6-3,TRBJ2-5,few,CASSSLRRETQYF,TGTGCCAGCAGTTCCCTCCGCCGGGAGACCCAGTACTTC
NA,TRBV5-1,TRBJ1-2,NA,CASSWGKGGSYGYTF,TGCGCCAGCAGCTGGGGGAAAGGGGGTAGCTATGGCTACACCTTC
NA,TRBV9,TRBJ2-5,few,CASSVGGSTETQYF,TGTGCCAGCAGCGTAGGGGGCTCGACGGAGACCCAGTACTTC